This T cell receptor (beta chain) was sequenced for a study of CD8+CD57+ T cells in acquired aplastic anemia. Researchers used genomic DNA as the template to profile TCR beta VDJ and CDR3. TCRdb processed the reads anew with MiXCR; each CDR3 protein has one entry. The sample yields about 160,000 distinct CDR3 sequences, 35% to 55% seen once. This clonotype was recorded at least ten times. The junction had 4 bases not matched to a gene; V was cut back by 6 bases and J by 1 base. Germline assignment: CDR1 SNHLY and CDR2 FYNNEI. The CDR3 runs to 14 residues. This clonotype was obtained from a human donor in good health. This chain joins TRBV2 and TRBJ2-7; 9 nucleotides agree with TRBD1. Sequencing input: sorted CD4+, CD8+, or CD8+CD57+ T cells (not recorded which) from PBMCs. The CDR3 reads CASRETGGSYEQYF. Written as DNA, the CDR3 is TGTGCCAGCAGAGAGACAGGGGGTTCCTACGAGCAGTACTTC.